The sequence of this T cell receptor beta chain was determined in a study of CD8+ T cells in alopecia areata. TCR sequencing used cDNA made by reverse transcription of extracted RNA. Clones were sequenced by immunoSEQ multiplex PCR, and TCRdb holds only the in-frame ones, with some missing. The repertoire holds more than 200,000 clones, with less than 50% as singletons. Germline V gives CDR1 SGHTA, CDR2 FQGNSA. V shed 5 bases and J shed 2 bases, with 12 bases lying between them. This CDR3 contains 15 residues. The treatment: oral pan-JAK inhibitor, 5-10 mg twice daily. This clone was seen a handful of times.

This receptor was obtained from a human donor with alopecia areata. The input for sequencing was CD4+ T cells sorted from blood, taken at approximately week 36, from a patient treated with tofacitinib. The chain combines TRBV7-2 with TRBJ2-2; no clear D gene. The CDR3 sequence: CASSRGRINTGELFF. CDR3 nucleotide sequence: TGTGCCAGCAGCCGCGGACGGATTAACACCGGGGAGCTGTTTTTT. Complete variable domain (other parts from reference TRBV7-2 and TRBJ2-2): GAGVSQSPSNKVTEKGKDVELRCDPISGHTALYWYRQSLGQGLEFLIYFQGNSAPDKSGLPSDRFSAERTGGSVSTLTIQRTQQEDSAVYLCASSRGRINTGELFFGEGSRLTVL.